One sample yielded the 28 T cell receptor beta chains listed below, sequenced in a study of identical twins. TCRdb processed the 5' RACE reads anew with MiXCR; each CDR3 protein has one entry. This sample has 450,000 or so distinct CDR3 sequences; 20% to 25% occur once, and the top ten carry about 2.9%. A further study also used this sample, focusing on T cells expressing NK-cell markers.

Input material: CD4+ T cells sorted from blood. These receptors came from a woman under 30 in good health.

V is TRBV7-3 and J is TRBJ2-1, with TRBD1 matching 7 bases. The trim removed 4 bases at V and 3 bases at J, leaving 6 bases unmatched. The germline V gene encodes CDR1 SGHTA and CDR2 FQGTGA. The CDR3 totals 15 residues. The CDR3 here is CASSSTGDGYNEQFF. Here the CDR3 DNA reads TGTGCCAGCAGCTCTACAGGGGACGGCTACAATGAGCAGTTCTTC.

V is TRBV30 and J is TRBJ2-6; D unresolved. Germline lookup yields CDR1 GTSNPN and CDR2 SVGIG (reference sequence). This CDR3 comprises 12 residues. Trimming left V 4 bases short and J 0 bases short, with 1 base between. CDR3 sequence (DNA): TGTGCCTGGAACTCTGGGGCCAACGTCCTGACTTTC. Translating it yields CAWNSGANVLTF.

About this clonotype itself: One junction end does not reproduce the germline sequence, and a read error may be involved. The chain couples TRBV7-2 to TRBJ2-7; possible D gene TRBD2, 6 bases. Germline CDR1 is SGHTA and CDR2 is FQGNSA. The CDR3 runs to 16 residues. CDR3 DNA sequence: TGTGCCGGCAGCTTGGCCGGGGGTCTGGTATCCTACGAGCAGTACTTC. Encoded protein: CAGSLAGGLVSYEQYF.

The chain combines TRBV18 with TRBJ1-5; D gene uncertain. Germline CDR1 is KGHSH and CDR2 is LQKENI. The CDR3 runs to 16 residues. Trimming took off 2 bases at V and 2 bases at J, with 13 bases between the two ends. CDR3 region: CASSPVGRVGNQPQHF. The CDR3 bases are TGTGCCAGCTCACCAGTCGGAAGGGTGGGCAATCAGCCCCAGCATTTT.

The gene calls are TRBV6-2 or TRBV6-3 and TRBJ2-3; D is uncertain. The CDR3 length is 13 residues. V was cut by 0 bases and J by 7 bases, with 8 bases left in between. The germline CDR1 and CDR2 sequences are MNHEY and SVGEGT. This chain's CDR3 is CASSYSILYTQYF. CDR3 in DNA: TGTGCCAGCAGTTACTCGATCTTATATACGCAGTATTTT.

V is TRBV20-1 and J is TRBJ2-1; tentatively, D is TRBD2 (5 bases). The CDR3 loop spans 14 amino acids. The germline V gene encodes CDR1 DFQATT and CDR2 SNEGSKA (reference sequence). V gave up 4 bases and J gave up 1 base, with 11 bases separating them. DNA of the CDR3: TGCAGTGCTAAGCCGGACTCGTCCTACAATGAGCAGTTCTTC. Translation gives CSAKPDSSYNEQFF.

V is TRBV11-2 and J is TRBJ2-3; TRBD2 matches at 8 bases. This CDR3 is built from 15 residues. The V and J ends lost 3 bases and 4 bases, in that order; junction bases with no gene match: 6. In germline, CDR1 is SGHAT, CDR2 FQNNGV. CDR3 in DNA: TGTGCCAGCAGCTTCGGGGGGGCCCGGGCAGATACGCAGTATTTT. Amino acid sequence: CASSFGGARADTQYF.

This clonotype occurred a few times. CDR3 bases: TGCAGCGCGGCTGATAGCGGGAGAACTAGCACCGGGGAGCTGTTTTTT. Its translation is CSAADSGRTSTGELFF. V is TRBV29-1 and J is TRBJ2-2, with 9 bases that match TRBD2. Losses at the gene ends were 7 bases for V and 4 bases for J; bases not matched to a gene: 13. Germline lookup yields CDR1 SQVTM and CDR2 ANQGSEA. CDR3 size: 16 residues.

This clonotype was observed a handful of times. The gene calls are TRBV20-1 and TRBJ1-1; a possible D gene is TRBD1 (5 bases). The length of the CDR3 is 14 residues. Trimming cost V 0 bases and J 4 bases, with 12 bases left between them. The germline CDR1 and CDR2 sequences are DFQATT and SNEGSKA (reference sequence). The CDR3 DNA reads TGCAGTGCTAGAGATTGGGGGGGGGGCACTGAAGCTTTCTTT. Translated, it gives CSARDWGGGTEAFF.

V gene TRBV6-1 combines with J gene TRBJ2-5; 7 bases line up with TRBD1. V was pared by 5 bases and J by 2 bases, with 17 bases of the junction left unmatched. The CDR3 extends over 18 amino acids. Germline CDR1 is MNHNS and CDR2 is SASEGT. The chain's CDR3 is CASSRPPGGLTGQETQYF. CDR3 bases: TGTGCCAGCAGTCGACCCCCAGGGGGTCTGACAGGACAAGAGACCCAGTACTTC.

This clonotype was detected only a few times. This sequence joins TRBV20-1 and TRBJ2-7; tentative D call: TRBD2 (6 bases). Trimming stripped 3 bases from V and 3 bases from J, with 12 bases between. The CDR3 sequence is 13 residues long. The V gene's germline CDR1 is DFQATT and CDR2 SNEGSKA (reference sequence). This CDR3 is CSASLGAGYEQYF. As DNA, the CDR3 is TGCAGTGCTAGCCTCGGAGCGGGCTACGAGCAGTACTTC.

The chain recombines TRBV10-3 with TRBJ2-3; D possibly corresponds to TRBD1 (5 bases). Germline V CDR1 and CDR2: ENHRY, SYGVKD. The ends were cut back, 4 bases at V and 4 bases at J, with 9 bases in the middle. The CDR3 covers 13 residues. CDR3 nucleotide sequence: TGTGCCATCAGTGGGGGCTTTTCAGATACGCAGTATTTT. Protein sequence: CAISGGFSDTQYF.

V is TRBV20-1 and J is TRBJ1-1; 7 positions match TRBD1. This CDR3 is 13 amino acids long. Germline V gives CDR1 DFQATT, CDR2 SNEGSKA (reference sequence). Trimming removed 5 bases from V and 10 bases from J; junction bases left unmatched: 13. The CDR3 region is CSALGQRTLGAFF. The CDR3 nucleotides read TGCAGTGCTTTGGGACAGAGAACACTCGGAGCTTTCTTT.

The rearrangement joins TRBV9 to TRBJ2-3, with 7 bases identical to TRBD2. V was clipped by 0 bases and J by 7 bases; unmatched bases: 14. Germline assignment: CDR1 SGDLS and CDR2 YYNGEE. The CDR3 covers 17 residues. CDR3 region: CASSVGPGTWGGNTQYF. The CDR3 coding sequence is TGTGCCAGCAGCGTAGGCCCCGGGACTTGGGGGGGAAATACGCAGTATTTT.

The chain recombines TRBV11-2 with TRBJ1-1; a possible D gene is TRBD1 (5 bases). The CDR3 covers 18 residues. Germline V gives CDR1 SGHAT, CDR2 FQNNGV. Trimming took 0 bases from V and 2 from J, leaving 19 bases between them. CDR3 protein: CASSLDPYLGAANTEAFF. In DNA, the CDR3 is TGTGCCAGCAGCTTAGATCCGTATCTAGGGGCGGCCAACACTGAAGCTTTCTTT.

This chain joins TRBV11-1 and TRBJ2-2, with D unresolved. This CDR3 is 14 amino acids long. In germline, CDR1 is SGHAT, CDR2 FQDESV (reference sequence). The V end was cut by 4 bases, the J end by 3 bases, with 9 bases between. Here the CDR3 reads CASSSVIYTGELFF. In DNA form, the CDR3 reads TGTGCCAGCAGCTCAGTAATTTACACCGGGGAGCTGTTTTTT.

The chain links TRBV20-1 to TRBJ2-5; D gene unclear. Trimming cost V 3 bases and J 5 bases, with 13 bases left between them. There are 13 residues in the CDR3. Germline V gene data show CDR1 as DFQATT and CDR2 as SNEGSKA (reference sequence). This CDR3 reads CSARGRVLETQYF. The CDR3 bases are TGCAGTGCTAGGGGTCGGGTATTGGAGACCCAGTACTTC.

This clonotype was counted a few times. DNA for the CDR3: TGCAGTGCTAGCACACCTGCCAAAAACATTCAGTACTTC. It is translated as CSASTPAKNIQYF. The J gene is TRBJ2-4, the V gene TRBV20-1; D is uncertain. Trimming pared 3 bases from V and 1 base from J, leaving 7 bases between. Germline V CDR1 and CDR2: DFQATT, SNEGSKA (reference sequence). The CDR3 contains 13 residues.

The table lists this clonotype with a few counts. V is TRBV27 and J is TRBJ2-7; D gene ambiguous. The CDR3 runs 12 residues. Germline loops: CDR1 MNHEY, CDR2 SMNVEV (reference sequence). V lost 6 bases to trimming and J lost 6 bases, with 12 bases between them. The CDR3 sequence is CASSRTSGEQYF. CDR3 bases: TGTGCCAGCAGCCGTACCTCTGGCGAGCAGTACTTC.

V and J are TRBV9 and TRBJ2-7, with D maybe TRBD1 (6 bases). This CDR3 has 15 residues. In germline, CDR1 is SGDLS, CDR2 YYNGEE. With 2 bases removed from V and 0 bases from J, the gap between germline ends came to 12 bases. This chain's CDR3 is CASSVRGLSSYEQYF. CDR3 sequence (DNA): TGTGCCAGCAGCGTCAGGGGCCTAAGCTCCTACGAGCAGTACTTC.

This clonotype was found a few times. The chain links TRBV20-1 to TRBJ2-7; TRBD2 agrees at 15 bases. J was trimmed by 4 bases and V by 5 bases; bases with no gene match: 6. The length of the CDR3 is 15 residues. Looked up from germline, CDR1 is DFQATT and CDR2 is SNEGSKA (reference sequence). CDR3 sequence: CSAAPGTSGRYEQYF. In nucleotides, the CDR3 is TGCAGTGCTGCGCCTGGGACTAGCGGGAGGTACGAGCAGTACTTC.

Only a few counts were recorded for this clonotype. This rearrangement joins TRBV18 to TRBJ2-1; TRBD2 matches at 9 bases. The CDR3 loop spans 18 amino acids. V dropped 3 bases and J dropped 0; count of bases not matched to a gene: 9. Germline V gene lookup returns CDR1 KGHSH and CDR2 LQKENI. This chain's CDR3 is CASSPSGGFQSSYNEQFF. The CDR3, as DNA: TGTGCCAGCTCACCCAGCGGGGGGTTTCAGAGCTCCTACAATGAGCAGTTCTTC.

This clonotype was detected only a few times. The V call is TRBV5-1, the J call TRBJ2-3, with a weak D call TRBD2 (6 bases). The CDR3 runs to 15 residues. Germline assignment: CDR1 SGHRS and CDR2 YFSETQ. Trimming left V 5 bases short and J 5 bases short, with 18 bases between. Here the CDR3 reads CASSPPGLHRDTQYF. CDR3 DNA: TGCGCCAGCAGTCCGCCGGGACTTCACAGAGATACGCAGTATTTT. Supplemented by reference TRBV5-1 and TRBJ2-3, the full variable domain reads KAGVTQTPRYLIKTRGQQVTLSCSPISGHRSVSWYQQTPGQGLQFLFEYFSETQRNKGNFPGRFSGRQFSNSRSEMNVSTLELGDSALYLCASSPPGLHRDTQYFGPGTRLTVL.

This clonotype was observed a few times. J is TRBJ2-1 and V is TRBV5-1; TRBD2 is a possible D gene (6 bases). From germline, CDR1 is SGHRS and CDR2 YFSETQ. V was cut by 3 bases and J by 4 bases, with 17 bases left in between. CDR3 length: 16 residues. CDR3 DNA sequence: TGCGCCAGCAGCTGGGGGATGGCGGGGCTGTACAATGAGCAGTTCTTC. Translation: CASSWGMAGLYNEQFF.

Written as DNA, the CDR3 is TGTGCCAGCAGTCTAGCTAGCGGGAGCAATGAGCAGTTCTTC. Protein product: CASSLASGSNEQFF. The chain links TRBV2 to TRBJ2-1; 10 bases fit TRBD2. CDR3 length: 14 residues. J lost 6 bases, V lost 5 bases, and 4 bases had no gene match. Germline lookup yields CDR1 SNHLY and CDR2 FYNNEI. Complete variable domain (other parts from reference TRBV2 and TRBJ2-1): EPEVTQTPSHQVTQMGQEVILRCVPISNHLYFYWYRQILGQKVEFLVSFYNNEISEKSEIFDDQFSVERPDGSNFTLKIRSTKLEDSAMYFCASSLASGSNEQFFGPGTRLTVL.

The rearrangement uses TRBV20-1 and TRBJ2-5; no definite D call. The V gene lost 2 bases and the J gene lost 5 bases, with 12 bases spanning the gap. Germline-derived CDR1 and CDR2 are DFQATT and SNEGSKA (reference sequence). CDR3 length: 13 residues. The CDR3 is CSARRAVEETQYF. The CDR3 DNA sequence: TGCAGTGCTAGACGAGCTGTCGAGGAGACCCAGTACTTC.

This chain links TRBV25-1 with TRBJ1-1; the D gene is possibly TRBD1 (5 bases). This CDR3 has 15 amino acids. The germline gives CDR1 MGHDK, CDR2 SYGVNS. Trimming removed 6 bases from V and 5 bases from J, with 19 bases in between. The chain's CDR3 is CASSRKLGGLTEAFF. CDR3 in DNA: TGTGCCAGCAGCCGAAAATTGGGGGGTTTGACTGAAGCTTTCTTT.

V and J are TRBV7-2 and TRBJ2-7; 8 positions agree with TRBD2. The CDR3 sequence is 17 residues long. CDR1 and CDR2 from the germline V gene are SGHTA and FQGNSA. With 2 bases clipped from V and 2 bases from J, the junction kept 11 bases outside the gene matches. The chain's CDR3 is CASSLRLARSPTYEQYF. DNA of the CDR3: TGTGCCAGCAGCTTAAGACTAGCGCGGTCGCCCACCTACGAGCAGTACTTC.